This T cell receptor beta chain was recovered during a study of blood T cells in healthy people across ages. A sample-barcoded 5' primer and a J-beta primer mix were used in a second PCR of roughly 7 to 12 cycles. TCRdb ran MiXCR on the 5' RACE reads and lists one entry per CDR3 protein. The sample lists about 640,000 distinct CDR3 sequences; around three fifths were seen once. Germline loops: CDR1 SGDLS, CDR2 YYNGEE. The CDR3 loop spans 13 amino acids. V was shortened by 4 bases and J by 2 bases, with 8 bases between the two germline ends. Donors were healthy Caucasian individuals from Russia aged about 6 to 95. The authors drew around 9.4 milliliters of peripheral blood from each donor. Isolation of PBMCs gave at least 7 million cells per sample. Per sample, at least 5 micrograms of total RNA were extracted.

This clonotype originated in a man aged 55 to 70 in good health. Sequencing input: blood. The gene calls are TRBV9 and TRBJ2-3; D is unresolved. CDR3 region: CASSISFTDTQYF. CDR3 DNA sequence: TGTGCCAGCAGCATATCTTTCACAGATACGCAGTATTTT.